This T cell receptor (beta chain) was recorded in a study of graft-versus-host responses after intestinal transplantation. About the research overall: The study gave all recipients anti-thymocyte globulin induction, then tacrolimus and steroids for about 3 years.

To release intraepithelial and lamina propria lymphocytes, the graft tissue was processed. This CDR3 comprises 14 residues. Germline V lookup: CDR1 SNHLY, CDR2 FYNNEI. The germline V and J ends were trimmed by 1 base and 3 bases, with 6 bases remaining between them. Sequencing used immunoSEQ multiplex PCR; TCRdb keeps in-frame clones, though not all of them. The profile shows 20,000 or so clones, around 78% of them singletons. This clone has a handful of counts. The receptor was isolated from a human patient who received an intestinal transplant, so some T cells may come from the graft donor. Material: ileum tissue, obtained 12 days after intestinal transplant. The V call is TRBV2, the J call TRBJ1-4; TRBD1 might be the D (5 bases). The CDR3 region has the DNA TGTGCCAGCAGTGAAGGGGGGGCTAATGAAAAACTGTTTTTT. Its protein is CASSEGGANEKLFF.